The rows below give T cell receptor beta chains drawn from one sample of a study of T cell clones after liver transplantation. Measured with immunoSEQ multiplex PCR; TCRdb has only the in-frame clones, and not every one. The data hold tens of thousands of clones, with 60% to 80% observed a single time. The specimen was CD4+ T cells from blood, collected before liver transplant. The receptors were sampled from a human donor who received a liver transplant. Each CDR3 is given with its conserved first and last residue. Each record gives: V gene, D gene, clone size, J gene, CDR3 DNA, CDR3 protein. A D gene is named only where the DNA matches it firmly. Clone size is shown for a subset of rows, as once, few, many or a class of expanded clone.

TRBV13	TRBD1	.	TRBJ2-3	TGTGCCAGCAGCTTAGTAGGGGGCTGGAGAGATACGCAGTATTTT	CASSLVGGWRDTQYF
TRBV2	TRBD2	.	TRBJ2-2	TGTGCCAGCCGCCAGGGGAGCGGGGGAAACGGGGAGCTGTTTTTT	CASRQGSGGNGELFF
TRBV5-6	TRBD2	.	TRBJ2-3	TGTGCCAGCAGCAGACTAGCGGTAACAGATACGCAGTATTTT	CASSRLAVTDTQYF
TRBV7-9	.	.	TRBJ1-3	TGTGCCAGCACGTATCAGGGTCCCTCTGGAAACACCATATATTTT	CASTYQGPSGNTIYF
TRBV18	.	.	TRBJ1-5	TGTGCCAGCTCCACCGAGGGAGGGGGTAATCAGCCCCAGCATTTT	CASSTEGGGNQPQHF
TRBV19	TRBD1	few	TRBJ1-5	TGTGCCAGTAAGGACAGGTCCAATCAGCCCCAGCATTTT	CASKDRSNQPQHF
TRBV2	TRBD2	once	TRBJ2-3	TGTGCCAGCCTAGAGCGGGGAAATACAGATACGCAGTATTTT	CASLERGNTDTQYF
TRBV7-8	.	.	TRBJ1-4	TGTGCCAGCAGCTTAGCAACCCAGGAAAAACTGTTTTTT	CASSLATQEKLFF
TRBV30	.	.	TRBJ2-7	TGTGCCTGGATGGCGGCGTACGAGCAGTACTTC	CAWMAAYEQYF
TRBV20-1	TRBD1	.	TRBJ1-4	TGCAGTGCTAGCAGGGGGGAAAAACTGTTTTTT	CSASRGEKLFF
TRBV18	TRBD2	once	TRBJ2-6	TGTGCCAGCTCACCTAGGAACGGGGGGACCCGCAGCTCTGGGGCCAACGTCCTGACTTTC	CASSPRNGGTRSSGANVLTF
TRBV16	.	.	TRBJ1-1	TGTGCCAGCAGCCAACTGCGGGGGAACACTGAAGCTTTCTTT	CASSQLRGNTEAFF
TRBV19	.	few	TRBJ2-6	TGTGCCAGCTATTCTGGCTCTGGGGCCAACGTCCTGACTTTC	CASYSGSGANVLTF
TRBV28	.	.	TRBJ1-2	TGTGCCAGCAGGGTCGGAGACAGCTCTAACTATGGCTACACCTTC	CASRVGDSSNYGYTF
TRBV9	.	.	TRBJ2-3	TGTGCCAGCAGCGCCCCTCGAGGGGGGGCAGATACGCAGTATTTT	CASSAPRGGADTQYF
TRBV20-1	.	.	TRBJ2-2	TGCAGTGCTAGTGGCAGGCGGGAGCTGTTTTTT	CSASGRRELFF
TRBV7-2	.	.	TRBJ2-5	TGTGCCAGCAGCTTACGGAGTGAGGAGACCCAGTACTTC	CASSLRSEETQYF
TRBV2	.	.	TRBJ2-7	TGTGCCAGCAGTGTAGGGGGTATGGGCTACGAGCAGTACTTC	CASSVGGMGYEQYF
TRBV6-6	.	.	TRBJ1-1	TGTGCCAGCAGTACCCCAACCTACTTAGCTTTCTTT	CASSTPTYLAFF
TRBV18	.	.	TRBJ1-5	TGTGCCAGCTCACCCCCTGCAGGGAGGAATCAGCCCCAGCATTTT	CASSPPAGRNQPQHF
TRBV19	.	.	TRBJ1-6	TGTGCCAGTAGTGACAGTAAAGCTTCACCCCTCCACTTT	CASSDSKASPLHF
TRBV9	TRBD1	.	TRBJ1-2	TGTGCCAGCAGCCTTTCCCCGTTGACAGGGAACTATGGCTACACCTTC	CASSLSPLTGNYGYTF
TRBV29-1	TRBD1	.	TRBJ2-7	TGCAGCGTGGGGACAGGGCGGTGGGACGAGCAGTACTTC	CSVGTGRWDEQYF
TRBV30	TRBD2	.	TRBJ2-1	TGTGCCTGGAAACGAAGACTAGCTAACCATGAGCAGTTCTTC	CAWKRRLANHEQFF
TRBV6-5	.	.	TRBJ1-2	TGTGCCAGCAGTCCTTCGGACATGCGAGGCTACACCTTC	CASSPSDMRGYTF
TRBV18	TRBD1	few	TRBJ1-5	TGTGCCAGCTCACCGGGACAGATTCATCAGCCCCAGCATTTT	CASSPGQIHQPQHF
TRBV5-6	.	.	TRBJ2-7	TGTGCCAGCAGCTTGGGCAGGGGAAGCGAGCAGTACTTC	CASSLGRGSEQYF
TRBV9	.	.	TRBJ1-1	TGTGCCAGCAGCGTAGAGGGACAGAACACTGAAGCTTTCTTT	CASSVEGQNTEAFF
TRBV5-1	.	few	TRBJ1-2	TGCGCCAGCTCCTCGCAAGGGAGCGACTATGGCTACACCTTC	CASSSQGSDYGYTF
TRBV28	TRBD1	.	TRBJ1-5	TGTGCCACCAGGACCGGGACAGGGAATCAGCCCCAGCATTTT	CATRTGTGNQPQHF
TRBV11-2	.	.	TRBJ2-5	TGTGCCAGCAGCTTCGGGGGGCAGCCTCGAGAGACCCAGTACTTC	CASSFGGQPRETQYF
TRBV28	TRBD1	.	TRBJ1-2	TGTGCCAGCATCTCACGACAGGGGGCTTTAGCTAACTATGGCTACACCTTC	CASISRQGALANYGYTF
TRBV7-2	TRBD1	.	TRBJ1-4	TGTGCCAGCAGGCCCGGGACAGGGGGAGGAGAAAAACTGTTTTTT	CASRPGTGGGEKLFF
TRBV30	.	.	TRBJ1-5	TGTGCCTGGAGTGTCCCCCCAGGGTACAATCAGCCCCAGCATTTT	CAWSVPPGYNQPQHF
TRBV5-1	.	.	TRBJ1-4	TGCGCCAGCAGCTTGGGATCATCAGCAACTAATGAAAAACTGTTTTTT	CASSLGSSATNEKLFF
TRBV9	.	.	TRBJ1-1	TGTGCCAGCAGCGTAGGGGCCCTGAGGGTTGGGAATGAAGCTTTCTTT	CASSVGALRVGNEAFF
TRBV9	.	.	TRBJ2-6	TGTGCCAGCAGCTCTAAGACAGACTCTGGGGCCAACGTCCTGACTTTC	CASSSKTDSGANVLTF
TRBV6-6	TRBD1	.	TRBJ2-7	TGTGCCAGCAGAGTAACAGGGGGCGAGCAGTACTTC	CASRVTGGEQYF
TRBV10-3	.	medium-sized	TRBJ1-1	TGTGCCATCAGTGACAGGGGTCGGACTGAAGCTTTCTTT	CAISDRGRTEAFF
TRBV5-1	TRBD1	.	TRBJ1-2	TGCGCCAGCAGCTGGGGAGGAGGGGGCGCGGGCCTCTATGGCTACACCTTC	CASSWGGGGAGLYGYTF
TRBV7-2	.	medium-sized	TRBJ1-1	TGTGCCAGCAGCTTAGACGCAGGGCCTGAAGCTTTCTTT	CASSLDAGPEAFF
TRBV14	.	.	TRBJ1-5	TGTGCCAGCAGCCAAGCCGGGGGTAGCAATCAGCCCCAGCATTTT	CASSQAGGSNQPQHF
TRBV6-5	.	.	TRBJ2-1	TGTGCCAGCAGTAACCACAGGGACAATGAGCAGTTCTTC	CASSNHRDNEQFF
TRBV4-2	TRBD2	many	TRBJ2-2	TGTGCCAGCAGCCTTAGCGGGGGGGCGGCCGGGGAGCTGTTTTTT	CASSLSGGAAGELFF
TRBV25-1	.	.	TRBJ2-7	TGTGCCAGCAGTATTGCGGACTCTCACTTCTACGAGCAGTACTTC	CASSIADSHFYEQYF
TRBV18	.	few	TRBJ2-1	TGTGCCAGCTCACCGAACAGGGCCAATGAGCAGTTCTTC	CASSPNRANEQFF
TRBV28	TRBD1	.	TRBJ1-3	TGTGCCAGCAGTTTGGGACAGGGGAGAAACACCATATATTTT	CASSLGQGRNTIYF
TRBV9	TRBD2	.	TRBJ2-3	TGTGCCAGCAGCCCCCCGGCTAGCGGGGGAGATACGCAGTATTTT	CASSPPASGGDTQYF
TRBV6-5	TRBD1	once	TRBJ2-7	TGTGCCAGCAGCCCCGACAGGGGGAGCTCCTACGAGCAGTACTTC	CASSPDRGSSYEQYF